These 9 T cell receptor beta chains were all obtained from the same sample, sequenced in a study of blood T cell repertoires in COVID-19. TCRdb keeps only in-frame clones here, not all; method: immunoSEQ multiplex PCR. The table includes 220,000 or so clones, around three quarters detected once. Sequences were obtained from peripheral blood. The receptor source for this set is a woman in her 70s with acute or convalescent COVID-19.

This chain links TRBV10-3 with TRBJ2-7; TRBD2 agrees at 11 bases. CDR1 and CDR2 from the germline V gene are ENHRY and SYGVKD. CDR3 length: 14 amino acids. The trim removed 7 bases at V and 2 bases at J, leaving 4 bases unmatched. This chain's CDR3 is CAITMTSGAYEQYF. In DNA, the CDR3 is TGTGCCATCACCATGACTAGCGGGGCCTACGAGCAGTACTTC.

This rearrangement joins TRBV7-8 to TRBJ1-2; no reliable D call. The germline V and J ends were trimmed by 5 bases and 2 bases, with 9 bases remaining between them. The CDR3 covers 13 residues. Germline loops: CDR1 SGHVS, CDR2 FQNEAQ. The CDR3 region has the DNA TGTGCCAGCAGCAAGATACTAAACTATGGCTACACCTTC. It specifies CASSKILNYGYTF.

This clone was counted a few times. This chain connects TRBV19 to TRBJ1-1; perhaps TRBD1 as D (5 bases). CDR3 length equals 14 residues. Germline CDR1 and CDR2: LNHDA and SQIVND (reference sequence). Between the trimmed V and J ends, which lost 3 bases and 5 bases, there was a span of 13 bases. CDR3 in amino acids: CASSILQGRTEAFF. The CDR3 DNA reads TGTGCCAGTAGTATTTTGCAGGGAAGGACTGAAGCTTTCTTT.

The chain joins TRBV13 to TRBJ2-1, with 12 bases that match TRBD2. The CDR3 spans 18 residues. Trimming at V came to 7 bases and at J to 6 bases, leaving 16 bases not matched to a gene. Germline V gene data show CDR1 as PRHDT and CDR2 as FYEKMQ (reference sequence). The CDR3 DNA reads as TGTGCCAGCACCGCTCGGCCTAGCGGGAGGGCTTACGTCAATGAGCAGTTCTTC. Its protein is CASTARPSGRAYVNEQFF.

This chain connects TRBV19 to TRBJ2-5, with 8 bases lining up with TRBD2. Losses at the gene ends were 7 bases for V and 2 bases for J; bases not matched to a gene: 3. Germline CDR1 LNHDA, CDR2 SQIVND (reference sequence). The CDR3 sequence is 13 residues long. For the CDR3, the DNA is TGTGCCAGTACCGCGGGGGGACAAGAGACCCAGTACTTC. This codes for CASTAGGQETQYF.

The chain uses TRBV29-1 and TRBJ1-1; 7 bases align to TRBD1. CDR1 and CDR2 (germline): SQVTM, ANQGSEA. There are 11 residues in the CDR3. V lost 7 bases, J lost 5 bases, and 4 bases stayed unmatched. The CDR3 coding sequence is TGCAGCGCAACAGGGGTAACTGAAGCTTTCTTT. It codes for CSATGVTEAFF.

The chain uses TRBV30 and TRBJ2-2; no definite D call. CDR3 size: 14 residues. Trimming took 4 bases from V and 3 from J, leaving 12 bases between them. Germline V gene sequence: CDR1 GTSNPN, CDR2 SVGIG (reference sequence). The chain's CDR3 is CAWIKAVHTGELFF. DNA for the CDR3: TGTGCCTGGATTAAGGCGGTACACACCGGGGAGCTGTTTTTT.

The chain uses TRBV21-1 and TRBJ2-1; the D call in the table, TRBD1, was not verified against the DNA. TRBV21-1 is deemed a pseudogene. This CDR3 is built from 20 residues. The CDR3 reads CASSKGTDRGPEAGSVEQFF. The CDR3 DNA sequence: TGTGCCAGCAGCAAAGGAACGGACAGGGGGCCTGAAGCGGGATCGGTTGAGCAGTTCTTC.

This sequence joins TRBV7-2 and TRBJ2-2; D unresolved. V was clipped by 5 bases and J by 7 bases, with 20 bases between them. The CDR3 contains 16 residues. Per the germline V gene, CDR1 is SGHTA and CDR2 is FQGNSA. CDR3 DNA sequence: TGTGCCAGCAGCCCGTTTGTTCCCGCAAACGGCGGGGAGCTGTTTTTT. Its protein product is CASSPFVPANGGELFF.